This T cell receptor (beta chain) was identified in a study of CD8 T cells in ankylosing spondylitis. TCRdb passed the 5' RACE reads through MiXCR, listing each CDR3 protein once. The data hold approximately 260,000 distinct CDR3 sequences, with about 20% observed a single time. This clonotype has just a few counts. The germline V gene has CDR1 SGHTA and CDR2 FQGNSA. The CDR3 loop spans 17 amino acids. V shed 0 bases and J 2 bases; nucleotides not matched to a gene: 3. Sequenced sample: blood, either unsorted or a sorted T cell fraction (not recorded which). This sequence was found in a male donor with ankylosing spondylitis or in good health (not recorded which). The chain joins TRBV7-2 to TRBJ2-2, with TRBD2 matching 10 bases. The CDR3 protein is CASSLARTSGNTGELFF. CDR3 nucleotides: TGTGCCAGCAGCTTAGCAAGGACTAGCGGAAACACCGGGGAGCTGTTTTTT.